This T cell receptor beta chain was obtained from a study of cytomegalovirus exposure and HLA in healthy donors. This clone was recorded once. Germline V CDR1 and CDR2: SGHKS, YYEKEE (reference sequence). Trimming removed 1 base from V and 2 bases from J, with 7 bases in between. CDR3 length: 13 amino acids. Primers for the PCR totalled 60 Vbeta and 13 Jbeta. Assay used: immunoSEQ multiplex PCR; TCRdb lists only in-frame clones, some missing. The sample carries about 62,000 clones, around 75% recorded once. This clonotype was obtained from a man aged 55 to 70 in good health and CMV-seropositive. This chain links TRBV5-5 with TRBJ2-7, with D perhaps TRBD1 (5 bases). Sequenced sample: PBMCs. The CDR3 loop is CASSLTGTYEQYF. CDR3 nucleotides: TGTGCCAGCAGCTTGACAGGAACCTACGAGCAGTACTTC. Drawing the rest from reference TRBV5-5 and TRBJ2-7, the complete variable domain is DAGVTQSPTHLIKTRGQQVTLRCSPISGHKSVSWYQQVLGQGPQFIFQYYEKEERGRGNFPDRFSARQFPNYSSELNVNALLLGDSALYLCASSLTGTYEQYFGPGTRLTVT.